This T cell receptor (beta chain) emerged from a study of T-cell memory formation after mild COVID-19. General observations from the study: Clones from the second wave (peaking day 37) had unconfirmed SARS-CoV-2 specificity. CD4+ contracting clones lay mainly in CM and EM, CD8+ ones in EMRA.

V shed 4 bases, J shed 6 bases, and the junction held 4 bases outside the gene matches. This CDR3 is built from 13 residues. Germline V CDR1 and CDR2: SEHNR, FQNEAQ (reference sequence). In the case of this clonotype: Antigen unknown.

TCRdb reprocessed the 5' RACE reads with MiXCR, giving one entry per CDR3 protein. The sample includes about 400,000 distinct CDR3 sequences, about 25% of them seen just once. This receptor was identified in an adult woman who had mild COVID-19 (a few samples of this study predate the infection). Cell type and time point are not known. Sequencing input: PBMCs or a T cell subset sorted from them (not recorded which). V usage is TRBV7-9 and J usage is TRBJ1-2; 8 nucleotides align to TRBD1. CDR3 in amino acids: CASSSTGVDGYTF. The CDR3, as DNA: TGTGCCAGCAGCTCGACAGGGGTCGATGGCTACACCTTC.